These 28 T cell receptor beta chains came from one sample sequenced in a study of shared T cell receptors in the human thymus. The repertoire was sequenced with immunoSEQ multiplex PCR; TCRdb's copy has only in-frame clones and lacks some. The table records about 380,000 clones, around 93% of them present only once. The sequencing input was thymocytes. The receptors here all came from a human donor.

This sequence joins TRBV6-5 and TRBJ2-3; a possible D gene is TRBD1 (6 bases). This CDR3 comprises 15 residues. Trimming cost V 7 bases and J 3 bases, with 17 bases left between them. Germline values: CDR1 MNHEY, CDR2 SVGAGI. The CDR3 DNA is TGTGCCAGCACCCCCAGGGGACGGGGAACAGATACGCAGTATTTT. It is translated as CASTPRGRGTDTQYF.

This chain links TRBV28 with TRBJ2-1, with a possible D match to TRBD1 (5 bases). The CDR3 consists of 14 residues. Germline CDR1 and CDR2: MDHEN and SYDVKM. V was shortened by 3 bases and J by 6 bases, with 12 bases between the two germline ends. The chain's CDR3 is CASSFGAGSNEQFF. The CDR3 DNA follows: TGTGCCAGCAGTTTTGGGGCAGGGTCCAATGAGCAGTTCTTC.

V and J are TRBV27 and TRBJ1-4; D remains ambiguous. The CDR3 spans 12 residues. Germline-derived CDR1 and CDR2 are MNHEY and SMNVEV (reference sequence). Trimming removed 6 bases from V and 8 bases from J, with 10 bases in between. The CDR3 DNA is TGTGCCAGCAGGCCCAAGGGAGAAAAACTGTTTTTT. It is translated as CASRPKGEKLFF.

This sequence joins TRBV7-9 and TRBJ2-3, with D hard to call. The CDR3 contains 13 residues. The V and J ends lost 2 bases and 2 bases respectively, with 5 bases between them. Per the germline V gene, CDR1 is SEHNR and CDR2 is FQNEAQ (reference sequence). CDR3 bases: TGTGCCAGCAGCTTATCTACCACAGATACGCAGTATTTT. Translation gives CASSLSTTDTQYF. The variable domain in full, with the rest retrieved from reference TRBV7-9 and TRBJ2-3, is DTGVSQNPRHKITKRGQNVTFRCDPISEHNRLYWYRQTLGQGPEFLTYFQNEAQLEKSRLLSDRFSAERPKGSFSTLEIQRTEQGDSAMYLCASSLSTTDTQYFGPGTRLTVL.

The J gene is TRBJ1-5, the V gene TRBV6-6; D is perhaps TRBD1 (5 bases). Germline values: CDR1 MNHNY, CDR2 SVGAGI (reference sequence). CDR3 length equals 14 residues. V dropped 7 bases and J dropped 5 bases, with 15 bases sitting between them. CDR3 protein: CASTTSWGDQPQHF. CDR3 sequence (DNA): TGTGCCAGCACAACCTCCTGGGGGGATCAGCCCCAGCATTTT.

The rearrangement uses TRBV28 and TRBJ2-3, with D perhaps being TRBD1 or TRBD2 (5 bases each). The CDR3 consists of 21 residues. V lost 0 bases, J lost 1 base, and 26 bases lay in between. CDR1 and CDR2 (germline): MDHEN, SYDVKM. CDR3 region: CASSLCPTGQGAGEGTDTQYF. CDR3 DNA: TGTGCCAGCAGTTTATGCCCAACCGGCCAAGGGGCGGGTGAAGGCACAGATACGCAGTATTTT.

This rearrangement joins TRBV19 to TRBJ1-1; no clear D gene. CDR1 is LNHDA and CDR2 is SQIVND in the germline V gene (reference sequence). The CDR3 loop spans 13 amino acids. Trimming removed 0 bases from V and 0 bases from J, with 2 bases in between. The CDR3 reads CASSIELNTEAFF. The CDR3 DNA reads TGTGCCAGTAGTATAGAACTGAACACTGAAGCTTTCTTT.

The CDR3 sequence: CSAGRGRNTEAFF. CDR3 nucleotides: TGCAGCGCCGGAAGGGGGCGGAACACTGAAGCTTTCTTT. The J gene is TRBJ1-1, the V gene TRBV29-1, with 7 bases matching TRBD1. The CDR3 has 13 residues. Germline V gives CDR1 SQVTM, CDR2 ANQGSEA. Unmatched junction bases numbered 6, after V lost 7 bases and J lost 1 base.

This clone has only one observation. V and J are TRBV4-1 and TRBJ2-5; weak D call: TRBD1 (6 bases). V lost 3 bases, J lost 2 bases, and 10 bases lay in between. The length of the CDR3 is 14 residues. Looked up from germline, CDR1 is MGHRA and CDR2 is YSYEKL. CDR3 in DNA: TGCGCCAGCAGCCACCGGACAGATCAAGAGACCCAGTACTTC. It yields the protein CASSHRTDQETQYF.

The chain links TRBV27 to TRBJ1-2; maybe TRBD1 (6 bases). V lost 1 base and J 2 bases, leaving 11 bases between the germline ends. This CDR3 comprises 15 residues. In germline, CDR1 is MNHEY, CDR2 SMNVEV (reference sequence). The CDR3 protein is CASSLYREENYGYTF. CDR3 in DNA: TGTGCCAGCAGTTTATACAGGGAGGAGAACTATGGCTACACCTTC.

The chain links TRBV6-4 to TRBJ2-1, with TRBD2 matching over 11 bases. V lost 2 bases to trimming and J lost 0 bases; unmatched junction nucleotides: 15. Germline V gene lookup returns CDR1 MRHNA and CDR2 SNTAGT. The CDR3 length is 21 residues. In DNA form, the CDR3 reads TGTGCCAGCAGTGACGGGGGGACTAGCGGTCCCGATAAAGGCTCCTACAATGAGCAGTTCTTC. Residues: CASSDGGTSGPDKGSYNEQFF.

The chain uses TRBV11-3 and TRBJ2-1, with 9 bases identical to TRBD2. The CDR3 totals 17 residues. Looked up from germline, CDR1 is SGHNT and CDR2 is YENEEA. V was pared by 5 bases and J by 0 bases, with 8 bases of the junction left unmatched. The CDR3 DNA sequence: TGTGCCAGCAGCCACCTCAAGCGGGAGGTCTCCTACAATGAGCAGTTCTTC. Translating gives CASSHLKREVSYNEQFF.

The chain has TRBV7-9 and TRBJ1-3, with 7 bases fitting TRBD1. Germline CDR1 reads SEHNR; CDR2 reads FQNEAQ (reference sequence). The junction had 7 bases not matched to a gene; V was cut back by 0 bases and J by 8 bases. The CDR3 is 15 residues long. This CDR3 reads CASSLAPGQAHTIYF. Here the CDR3 DNA reads TGTGCCAGCAGCTTAGCCCCTGGACAGGCGCACACCATATATTTT.

This clone was seen just once. CDR3 bases: TGTGCCAGCAGTCGAACCTCTGGGGCCAACGTCCTGACTTTC. Its translation: CASSRTSGANVLTF. V usage is TRBV28 and J usage is TRBJ2-6; D not certain. V was trimmed by 5 bases and J by 0 bases, leaving 5 bases between them. Germline assignment: CDR1 MDHEN and CDR2 SYDVKM. The CDR3 contains 14 residues.

The gene calls are TRBV7-9 and TRBJ2-3; 10 bases agree with TRBD2. The CDR3 has 15 amino acids. V shed 4 bases and J 4 bases; nucleotides not matched to a gene: 5. CDR1 is SEHNR, CDR2 FQNEAQ, per germline (reference sequence). In nucleotides, the CDR3 is TGTGCCAGCAGCTGCGGGACTAGCGACGCAGATACGCAGTATTTT. Amino acid sequence: CASSCGTSDADTQYF.

The chain carries TRBV21-1 and TRBJ2-2; the table's D gene call, TRBD2, was not cross checked with the DNA. TRBV21-1 is deemed a pseudogene. The CDR3 runs to 19 residues. The CDR3 region has the DNA TGTGCCAGCACCCCCCGGGCAGCGGGAAAGCTTTTCGACACCGGGGAGCTGTTTTTT. Translated: CASTPRAAGKLFDTGELFF.

This chain joins TRBV7-2 and TRBJ2-5, with D tentatively TRBD2 (6 bases). CDR1 and CDR2 (germline): SGHTA, FQGNSA. This CDR3 is 14 amino acids long. The V gene lost 1 base and the J gene lost 4 bases, with 10 bases spanning the gap. CDR3 sequence: CASSLERRGETQYF. Here the CDR3 DNA reads TGTGCCAGCAGCTTAGAGCGGAGGGGAGAGACCCAGTACTTC.

The V call is TRBV28, the J call TRBJ2-5; 11 bases are shared with TRBD2. CDR1 and CDR2 from the germline V gene are MDHEN and SYDVKM. Trimming at V came to 8 bases and at J to 5 bases, leaving 10 bases not matched to a gene. The CDR3 contains 15 residues. The CDR3 DNA reads TGTGCCAGCCTTAGCGGGAGGGCGGATGGGGAGACCCAGTACTTC. Translating gives CASLSGRADGETQYF.

The chain carries TRBV28 and TRBJ2-7; D is perhaps TRBD1 or TRBD2 (6 bases each). Germline CDR1 and CDR2: MDHEN and SYDVKM. The CDR3 is 19 amino acids. Trimming took 1 base from V and 5 from J, leaving 27 bases between them. CDR3 DNA: TGTGCCAGCAGTTTATTTCAGGGTACGAGGGGGGATCCCCGGGACGAGCAGTACTTC. It specifies CASSLFQGTRGDPRDEQYF.

V and J are TRBV10-3 and TRBJ2-7; 7 nucleotides line up with TRBD2. J was trimmed by 2 bases and V by 10 bases; bases with no gene match: 8. CDR1 is ENHRY and CDR2 is SYGVKD in the germline V gene. The CDR3 loop spans 13 amino acids. The CDR3 nucleotides read TGTGCCACGGGGGGTTCTCAGCCCTACGAGCAGTACTTC. It translates to CATGGSQPYEQYF.

This chain links TRBV5-1 with TRBJ2-5, with 12 bases fitting TRBD2. The ends lost 0 bases at V and 5 bases at J; junction bases unmatched: 5. Germline V gene sequence: CDR1 SGHRS, CDR2 YFSETQ. CDR3 length: 16 residues. The CDR3 here is CASSLVTSGSMETQYF. CDR3 bases: TGCGCCAGCAGCTTGGTGACTAGCGGGAGTATGGAGACCCAGTACTTC. Full variable domain (missing parts from reference TRBV5-1 and TRBJ2-5): KAGVTQTPRYLIKTRGQQVTLSCSPISGHRSVSWYQQTPGQGLQFLFEYFSETQRNKGNFPGRFSGRQFSNSRSEMNVSTLELGDSALYLCASSLVTSGSMETQYFGPGTRLLVL.

The chain carries TRBV27 and TRBJ1-1; D is undetermined. The CDR3 has 15 residues. V dropped 6 bases and J dropped 0 bases, with 14 bases sitting between them. Germline-derived CDR1 and CDR2 are MNHEY and SMNVEV (reference sequence). The CDR3 region is CASSQRGRMNTEAFF. CDR3 bases: TGTGCCAGCAGCCAGCGGGGAAGGATGAACACTGAAGCTTTCTTT.

This clone was seen once. This rearrangement joins TRBV11-3 to TRBJ2-2; 8 bases fit TRBD2. The CDR3 extends over 16 amino acids. The ends lost 4 bases at V and 3 bases at J; junction bases unmatched: 7. Germline CDR1 and CDR2: SGHNT and YENEEA. The CDR3 region is CASSYGGRPHTGELFF. In nucleotides, the CDR3 is TGTGCCAGCAGCTATGGCGGGAGGCCTCACACCGGGGAGCTGTTTTTT.

The V and J genes are TRBV7-2 and TRBJ2-1, with TRBD2 matching 7 bases. This CDR3 spans 16 amino acids. From germline, CDR1 is SGHTA and CDR2 FQGNSA. The junction had 12 bases not matched to a gene; V was cut back by 1 base and J by 9 bases. CDR3 in amino acids: CASSLEIAGSRSEQFF. The CDR3 region has the DNA TGTGCCAGCAGCTTAGAAATAGCGGGTAGTCGTAGTGAGCAGTTCTTC.

The chain recombines TRBV4-1 with TRBJ2-5; 13 bases are shared with TRBD2. The CDR3 runs to 16 residues. Unmatched junction bases numbered 4, after V lost 4 bases and J lost 2 bases. Looked up from germline, CDR1 is MGHRA and CDR2 is YSYEKL. This CDR3 reads CASSRGLAGRQETQYF. In DNA form, the CDR3 reads TGCGCCAGCAGCCGGGGACTAGCGGGACGACAAGAGACCCAGTACTTC.

This rearrangement joins TRBV28 to TRBJ2-7, with D possibly TRBD1 on 6 matching bases. This CDR3 comprises 16 residues. Deletions cut 2 bases from V and 1 base from J, with 15 bases between. The germline gives CDR1 MDHEN, CDR2 SYDVKM. The CDR3 DNA reads as TGTGCCAGCAGTTTAGAGCAGGGGACAAGGTCCTACGAGCAGTACTTC. Translation: CASSLEQGTRSYEQYF.

This sequence joins TRBV6-1 and TRBJ2-2; 11 bases match TRBD1. Per germline, CDR1 MNHNS and CDR2 SASEGT. Trimming at V came to 7 bases and at J to 0 bases, leaving 1 base not matched to a gene. This CDR3 contains 15 residues. The CDR3 coding sequence is TGTGCCAGCAAGGGACAGGGGGCGAACACCGGGGAGCTGTTTTTT. Translating gives CASKGQGANTGELFF.

V is TRBV4-3 and J is TRBJ1-2; D unclear. V lost 4 bases to trimming and J lost 8 bases, with 11 bases between them. The CDR3 length is 12 residues. The germline V gene has CDR1 LGHNA and CDR2 YSLEER. This CDR3 reads CASSPDQHGYTF. The CDR3 DNA is TGCGCCAGCAGCCCGGACCAGCACGGCTACACCTTC.